The 26 T cell receptor beta chains in this list originate from one sample, sequenced in a study of cytomegalovirus exposure and HLA in healthy donors (dated by TCRdb to 2015 to 2018). The library was built by means of the immunoSEQ multiplex PCR assay. The multiplex PCR relied on a mix of 60 forward primers for TCR Vbeta segments and 13 reverse primers for TCR Jbeta segments. The table comes from immuneACCESS by way of TCRdb, which keeps in-frame sequences with V and J called. Part of the clones is missing from these tables; in studies checked, under half for an unresolved V gene and the rest for unknown reasons. The table for this sample shows 40,000 or so clones. The ten largest clones take up approximately 2.9% of the sample. The sample taken for sequencing was PBMCs. The receptors were sampled from a woman aged 25 to 39 in good health and CMV-seropositive.

V usage is TRBV7-6 and J usage is TRBJ2-1; D is undetermined. The V and J ends lost 7 bases and 8 bases respectively, with 18 bases between them. The germline V gene has CDR1 SGHVS and CDR2 FNYEAQ. CDR3 length equals 14 residues. Written as DNA, the CDR3 is TGTGCCAGCACGAGCGAGACCGGCTCCGATGAGCAGTTCTTC. This translates into CASTSETGSDEQFF.

V usage is TRBV6-5 and J usage is TRBJ2-2; TRBD2 might be the D (7 bases). V lost 3 bases and J lost 7, with 18 bases in between. Germline assignment: CDR1 MNHEY and CDR2 SVGAGI. The CDR3 loop spans 16 amino acids. CDR3 loop: CASSYLGGGHNGELFF. The CDR3 bases are TGTGCCAGCAGTTATCTGGGGGGGGGCCATAACGGGGAGCTGTTTTTT.

The rearrangement links TRBV5-4 to TRBJ1-2; maybe TRBD1 (5 bases). This CDR3 has 14 amino acids. CDR1 and CDR2 from the germline V gene are SGHNT and YYREEE (reference sequence). The germline V and J ends were trimmed by 0 bases and 3 bases, with 9 bases remaining between them. CDR3 DNA sequence: TGTGCCAGCAGCTTGGCCGGAGGGGACTATGGCTACACCTTC. It codes for CASSLAGGDYGYTF. Supplemented by reference TRBV5-4 and TRBJ1-2, the full variable domain reads ETGVTQSPTHLIKTRGQQVTLRCSSQSGHNTVSWYQQALGQGPQFIFQYYREEENGRGNFPPRFSGLQFPNYSSELNVNALELDDSALYLCASSLAGGDYGYTFGSGTRLTVV.

The rearrangement links TRBV28 to TRBJ1-1; TRBD1 matches 8 bases. Germline assignment: CDR1 MDHEN and CDR2 SYDVKM. This CDR3 spans 17 amino acids. J was trimmed by 1 base and V by 6 bases; bases with no gene match: 13. Here the CDR3 DNA reads TGTGCCAGCAGAACCCTGCAGGGGGCGAGACGGAACACTGAAGCTTTCTTT. Protein: CASRTLQGARRNTEAFF.

V usage is TRBV10-1 and J usage is TRBJ1-4; 10 nucleotides agree with TRBD1. In germline, CDR1 is WNHNN, CDR2 SYGVQD (reference sequence). V was clipped by 6 bases and J by 0 bases; unmatched bases: 10. CDR3 length: 18 residues. CDR3 DNA sequence: TGCGCCAGCAGATGCGGTGGGGACAGGGGAGCAACTAATGAAAAACTGTTTTTT. Its protein is CASRCGGDRGATNEKLFF.

This chain connects TRBV5-1 to TRBJ2-7; TRBD1 might be the D (5 bases). Germline-derived CDR1 and CDR2 are SGHRS and YFSETQ. The CDR3 sequence is 15 residues long. Trimming stripped 4 bases from V and 2 bases from J, with 16 bases between. The CDR3 DNA reads TGCGCCAGCAGCCCGACCAGGGCCAGCGCCTACGAGCAGTACTTC. Translating it yields CASSPTRASAYEQYF. Complete variable domain (other parts from reference TRBV5-1 and TRBJ2-7): KAGVTQTPRYLIKTRGQQVTLSCSPISGHRSVSWYQQTPGQGLQFLFEYFSETQRNKGNFPGRFSGRQFSNSRSEMNVSTLELGDSALYLCASSPTRASAYEQYFGPGTRLTVT.

The chain links TRBV14 to TRBJ1-2, with TRBD1 as a possible D gene (6 bases). Germline V gene sequence: CDR1 SGHDN, CDR2 FVKESK. This CDR3 is built from 15 residues. V gave up 0 bases and J gave up 3 bases, with 11 bases separating them. The CDR3 coding sequence is TGTGCCAGCAGCCAAGATGCCGGGACATACTATGGCTACACCTTC. Translating it yields CASSQDAGTYYGYTF.

This CDR3 reads CASSRTSGANTGELFF. CDR3 nucleotides: TGTGCCAGCAGCAGGACTAGCGGGGCGAACACCGGGGAGCTGTTTTTT. The V and J genes are TRBV5-8 and TRBJ2-2, with 12 bases matching TRBD2. CDR1 and CDR2 (germline): SGHTS, YDEGEE. The V gene end was trimmed by 4 bases and the J gene end by 0 bases; junction bases not matched to a gene: 1. The CDR3 consists of 16 residues.

CDR3 DNA sequence: TGTGCTAGTGGTTTGCCTTTCAGCGGTCAGCCCCAGCATTTT. It translates to CASGLPFSGQPQHF. The chain combines TRBV12-5 with TRBJ1-5; no firm D call. Trimming shortened V by 2 bases and J by 6 bases, and 11 bases separated the two germline ends. The CDR3 is 14 residues long. Germline values: CDR1 LGHNT, CDR2 FRNRAP.

The chain recombines TRBV18 with TRBJ2-3; D gene uncertain. V shed 5 bases and J shed 2 bases, with 11 bases lying between them. From germline, CDR1 is KGHSH and CDR2 LQKENI. The CDR3 is made up of 14 amino acids. DNA of the CDR3: TGTGCCAGCTCAGGAAATAGCCCCACAGATACGCAGTATTTT. Translated: CASSGNSPTDTQYF.

V usage is TRBV2 and J usage is TRBJ2-1; D may be TRBD2 (5 bases). The CDR3 consists of 15 residues. V was shortened by 11 bases and J by 8 bases, with 25 bases between the two germline ends. From germline, CDR1 is SNHLY and CDR2 FYNNEI. The CDR3 DNA follows: TGTGCCTCCCTTCAGAAAGCTGACGGAGGTCATGAGCAGTTCTTC. It encodes CASLQKADGGHEQFF.

V gene TRBV11-2 combines with J gene TRBJ2-1; 8 bases align to TRBD2. The CDR3 has 16 residues. Germline trimming cut 7 bases from V and 0 bases from J; bases unmatched to any gene: 8. Germline CDR1 SGHAT, CDR2 FQNNGV. The CDR3 DNA reads TGTGCCAGCATCTACCGGGGGGGGAGCTCCTACAATGAGCAGTTCTTC. It specifies CASIYRGGSSYNEQFF. Full variable domain (missing parts from reference TRBV11-2 and TRBJ2-1): EAGVAQSPRYKIIEKRQSVAFWCNPISGHATLYWYQQILGQGPKLLIQFQNNGVVDDSQLPKDRFSAERLKGVDSTLKIQPAKLEDSAVYLCASIYRGGSSYNEQFFGPGTRLTVL.

The chain recombines TRBV5-1 with TRBJ2-5; 8 bases align to TRBD1. This CDR3 contains 14 residues. The V gene end was trimmed by 9 bases and the J gene end by 5 bases; junction bases not matched to a gene: 12. Germline CDR1 is SGHRS and CDR2 is YFSETQ. This chain's CDR3 is CATATAGGEETQYF. The DNA of the CDR3 is TGCGCCACCGCAACGGCAGGGGGCGAGGAGACCCAGTACTTC.

The rearrangement joins TRBV5-6 to TRBJ2-7; D call uncertain. The CDR3 spans 15 residues. Per the germline V gene, CDR1 is SGHDT and CDR2 is YYEEEE. V was cut by 4 bases and J by 5 bases, with 19 bases left in between. CDR3: CASSRTFGLEDEQYF. Here the CDR3 DNA reads TGTGCCAGCAGCCGTACATTCGGTCTTGAGGACGAGCAGTACTTC. Based on the CDR3 plus reference TRBV5-6 and TRBJ2-7, the full variable domain is DAGVTQSPTHLIKTRGQQVTLRCSPKSGHDTVSWYQQALGQGPQFIFQYYEEEERQRGNFPDRFSGHQFPNYSSELNVNALLLGDSALYLCASSRTFGLEDEQYFGPGTRLTVT.

DNA for the CDR3: TGCGCCAGCAGCCAGGGGACAGGGGCAACTAATGAAAAACTGTTTTTT. Translation gives CASSQGTGATNEKLFF. The V and J genes are TRBV5-1 and TRBJ1-4; 10 nucleotides match TRBD1. CDR3 length equals 16 residues. The V gene's germline CDR1 is SGHRS and CDR2 YFSETQ. The junction had 3 bases not matched to a gene; V was cut back by 4 bases and J by 0 bases.

This sequence joins TRBV29-1 and TRBJ2-3; perhaps TRBD1 as D (6 bases). The germline gives CDR1 SQVTM, CDR2 ANQGSEA. The V gene lost 3 bases and the J gene lost 2 bases, with 15 bases spanning the gap. This CDR3 has 15 residues. The CDR3 spells CSVDPTGYITDTQYF. The CDR3 DNA reads TGCAGCGTTGACCCGACAGGTTATATCACAGATACGCAGTATTTT.

The gene calls are TRBV4-1 and TRBJ1-2; 7 bases map to TRBD1. Germline CDR1 is MGHRA and CDR2 is YSYEKL. This CDR3 spans 18 amino acids. The trim removed 0 bases at V and 8 bases at J, leaving 18 bases unmatched. The CDR3 sequence is CASSQDAGPGTASRGYTF. The CDR3 DNA sequence: TGCGCCAGCAGCCAAGATGCGGGCCCTGGGACAGCTTCTAGAGGCTACACCTTC.

The chain recombines TRBV7-9 with TRBJ1-6, with D perhaps matching TRBD1 (5 bases). Germline lookup yields CDR1 SEHNR and CDR2 FQNEAQ (reference sequence). CDR3 length equals 17 residues. The V and J ends lost 5 bases and 7 bases respectively, with 21 bases between them. As DNA, the CDR3 is TGTGCCAGCAGCGTCACCAGAGACAGAGCCTCGAATTCACCCCTCCACTTT. Translated: CASSVTRDRASNSPLHF.

This chain uses TRBV2 with TRBJ2-5; no clear D. CDR1 is SNHLY, CDR2 FYNNEI, per germline. CDR3 length: 13 amino acids. V was cut by 4 bases and J by 2 bases, with 8 bases left in between. The CDR3 nucleotides are TGTGCCAGCAGTGTCGAGAGGCAAGAGACCCAGTACTTC. Residues: CASSVERQETQYF.

The rearrangement joins TRBV4-1 to TRBJ2-5; TRBD1 matches 12 bases. CDR1 and CDR2 (germline): MGHRA, YSYEKL. With 3 bases clipped from V and 1 base from J, the junction kept 15 bases outside the gene matches. The CDR3 runs to 20 residues. CDR3 region: CASSQALPGQGAEGQETQYF. The DNA for the CDR3 is TGCGCCAGCAGCCAGGCCCTACCGGGACAGGGGGCGGAGGGCCAAGAGACCCAGTACTTC.

The chain couples TRBV14 to TRBJ2-3; D not certain. Per the germline V gene, CDR1 is SGHDN and CDR2 is FVKESK. The CDR3 sequence is 14 residues long. The V gene lost 1 base and the J gene lost 1 base, with 6 bases spanning the gap. The CDR3 spells CASSQGRGTDTQYF. The CDR3 DNA follows: TGTGCCAGCAGCCAAGGACGGGGCACAGATACGCAGTATTTT.

The chain is built from TRBV25-1 and TRBJ1-2; D remains ambiguous. CDR3 length equals 13 residues. Germline V gene data show CDR1 as MGHDK and CDR2 as SYGVNS. Trimming pared 4 bases from V and 8 bases from J, leaving 14 bases between. As DNA, the CDR3 is TGTGCCAGCAGTGCCGGAGAAAGCGAAGGCTACACCTTC. Translation: CASSAGESEGYTF.

The V call is TRBV18, the J call TRBJ1-6; maybe TRBD1 (5 bases). CDR3 length: 16 residues. The germline V gene has CDR1 KGHSH and CDR2 LQKENI. V gave up 4 bases and J gave up 0 bases, with 10 bases separating them. CDR3 protein: CASSRQSSSYNSPLHF. The CDR3 region has the DNA TGTGCCAGCTCACGACAGAGCAGCTCCTATAATTCACCCCTCCACTTT.

This rearrangement joins TRBV6-5 to TRBJ2-3; 10 bases align to TRBD2. The CDR3 totals 15 residues. V trimming: 2 bases; J trimming: 4 bases; junction bases outside the gene matches: 3. Germline values: CDR1 MNHEY, CDR2 SVGAGI. For the CDR3, the DNA is TGTGCCAGCAGTTACGCTAGCGGGGGATCAGATACGCAGTATTTT. Translated, it gives CASSYASGGSDTQYF.

The rearrangement joins TRBV2 to TRBJ2-5; 7 positions match TRBD2. Germline V gene data show CDR1 as SNHLY and CDR2 as FYNNEI. The V segment lost 4 bases and the J segment 4 bases; nucleotides outside the gene matches: 6. The CDR3 covers 14 residues. The CDR3 nucleotides are TGTGCCAGCAGTGGGGTTGGGGAGGGAGAGACCCAGTACTTC. Translating it yields CASSGVGEGETQYF.

V is TRBV10-1 and J is TRBJ2-7, with 7 nucleotides matching TRBD1. Trimming cost V 6 bases and J 3 bases; bases outside gene matches: 5. The CDR3 has 13 residues. Germline V gene sequence: CDR1 WNHNN, CDR2 SYGVQD (reference sequence). CDR3 amino acids: CASSIQGFYEQYF. CDR3 in DNA: TGCGCCAGCAGCATACAGGGGTTCTACGAGCAGTACTTC.